The 28 T cell receptor beta chains listed next were all sequenced from one sample in a study of control samples from healthy donors and cancer patients. TCRdb's copy holds only in-frame clones and misses some; the assay was immunoSEQ multiplex PCR. Seen here are around 80,000 clones, around nine tenths observed once, and the top ten hold around 5.7%. The sample consisted of blood. The receptors were sampled from a woman between 45 and 60 years old in good health.

The CDR3 here is CASSPSSTGELFF. DNA for the CDR3: TGTGCCAGCAGCCCCTCCTCCACCGGGGAGCTGTTTTTT. The chain recombines TRBV9 with TRBJ2-2; D unclear. There are 13 residues in the CDR3. Trimming stripped 4 bases from V and 4 bases from J, with 8 bases between. In germline, CDR1 is SGDLS, CDR2 YYNGEE.

The V call is TRBV9, the J call TRBJ1-1; D remains unclear. The CDR3 extends over 14 amino acids. Germline V lookup: CDR1 SGDLS, CDR2 YYNGEE. The V end lost 0 bases, the J end lost 5 bases, and 11 bases lay between the germline ends. CDR3 protein: CASSVAPGRTEAFF. DNA for the CDR3: TGTGCCAGCAGCGTAGCCCCGGGTAGGACTGAAGCTTTCTTT.

V is TRBV6-1 and J is TRBJ2-1; D gene unclear. This CDR3 comprises 14 residues. Germline values: CDR1 MNHNS, CDR2 SASEGT. V lost 2 bases, J lost 6 bases, and 11 bases lay in between. CDR3 DNA: TGTGCCAGCAGTGAATTAGGAGCCATCAATGAGCAGTTCTTC. Its translation is CASSELGAINEQFF.

The chain couples TRBV9 to TRBJ2-5, with D maybe TRBD1 (5 bases). Germline CDR1 is SGDLS and CDR2 is YYNGEE. With 0 bases removed from V and 2 bases from J, the gap between germline ends came to 8 bases. The CDR3 is 14 residues long. The chain's CDR3 is CASSVGQGQETQYF. For the CDR3, the DNA is TGTGCCAGCAGCGTAGGTCAGGGACAAGAGACCCAGTACTTC.

This clone has a single count. The CDR3 DNA sequence: TGTGCCAGCTCTCGGGGGGGCCGGGAGGACAATGAGCAGTTCTTC. Translating it yields CASSRGGREDNEQFF. The chain couples TRBV18 to TRBJ2-1; TRBD2 agrees at 8 bases. V lost 6 bases, J lost 5 bases, and 9 bases stayed unmatched. CDR3 length: 15 residues. Germline values: CDR1 KGHSH, CDR2 LQKENI.

The table lists this clone with a count of one. The gene calls are TRBV25-1 and TRBJ2-2; no reliable D call. CDR3 length: 11 residues. Per germline, CDR1 MGHDK and CDR2 SYGVNS. The V end lost 6 bases, the J end lost 6 bases, and 5 bases lay between the germline ends. CDR3 nucleotides: TGTGCCAGCAGGGGATCCGGGGAGCTGTTTTTT. Its translation: CASRGSGELFF. Full variable domain (remainder filled in from reference TRBV25-1 and TRBJ2-2): EADIYQTPRYLVIGTGKKITLECSQTMGHDKMYWYQQDPGMELHLIHYSYGVNSTEKGDLSSESTVSRIRTEHFPLTLESARPSHTSQYLCASRGSGELFFGEGSRLTVL.

V usage is TRBV5-4 and J usage is TRBJ2-1; 11 nucleotides match TRBD1. V shed 4 bases and J 3 bases; nucleotides not matched to a gene: 3. CDR1 and CDR2 from the germline V gene are SGHNT and YYREEE (reference sequence). The CDR3 extends over 15 amino acids. This CDR3 reads CASSPGTGGYNEQFF. DNA of the CDR3: TGTGCCAGCAGCCCGGGGACAGGGGGCTACAATGAGCAGTTCTTC.

This chain joins TRBV5-1 and TRBJ2-3; 9 bases agree with TRBD1. The junction had 7 bases not matched to a gene; V was cut back by 0 bases and J by 5 bases. The CDR3 contains 16 residues. Germline V lookup: CDR1 SGHRS, CDR2 YFSETQ. DNA of the CDR3: TGCGCCAGCAGCTTGGTCCCTGGGACAGGGAAAGATACGCAGTATTTT. This gives the protein CASSLVPGTGKDTQYF.

The genes are TRBV5-1 and TRBJ1-1, with 8 nucleotides matching TRBD1. The CDR3 is 15 amino acids. Per germline, CDR1 SGHRS and CDR2 YFSETQ. Germline trimming cut 4 bases from V and 3 bases from J; bases unmatched to any gene: 8. The CDR3 nucleotides read TGCGCCAGCAGCGCCGGGACAGGATGGGACACTGAAGCTTTCTTT. It is translated as CASSAGTGWDTEAFF.

The chain combines TRBV27 with TRBJ2-3; tentatively, D is TRBD1 (5 bases). Germline assignment: CDR1 MNHEY and CDR2 SMNVEV (reference sequence). Trimming cost V 4 bases and J 0 bases, with 11 bases left between them. There are 15 residues in the CDR3. The CDR3: CASSSDRQSTDTQYF. In nucleotides, the CDR3 is TGTGCCAGCAGTTCCGATCGACAGAGCACAGATACGCAGTATTTT.

This clone has just one count. V and J are TRBV9 and TRBJ2-5; 8 bases match TRBD2. The CDR3 extends over 15 amino acids. J was trimmed by 4 bases and V by 3 bases; bases with no gene match: 8. The germline gives CDR1 SGDLS, CDR2 YYNGEE. In DNA form, the CDR3 reads TGTGCCAGCAGCGGATCGGGACTAGGGGTAGAGACCCAGTACTTC. Its translation: CASSGSGLGVETQYF.

The genes are TRBV6-5 and TRBJ1-6, with TRBD1 matching over 10 bases. The germline V gene has CDR1 MNHEY and CDR2 SVGAGI. V lost 4 bases, J lost 9 bases, and 9 bases stayed unmatched. CDR3 size: 16 residues. The CDR3 protein is CASSFQTGGVSSPLHF. The CDR3 nucleotides read TGTGCCAGCAGTTTCCAGACAGGGGGCGTAAGTTCACCCCTCCACTTT.

In its sample, this clone was seen a few times. The V and J genes are TRBV18 and TRBJ2-7, with TRBD1 matching 10 bases. The CDR3 runs 14 residues. J gave up 8 bases and V 4 bases, and 8 bases lay outside the gene matches. Germline lookup yields CDR1 KGHSH and CDR2 LQKENI. The CDR3 DNA is TGTGCCAGCTCACTAGAGACAGGGGGCAATAAGCAGTACTTC. Encoded protein: CASSLETGGNKQYF.

CDR3 in amino acids: CASSPLRTRAGGHNEQFF. The CDR3 nucleotides are TGTGCCAGCTCACCTCTCCGGACTCGAGCGGGGGGGCACAATGAGCAGTTCTTC. The chain is built from TRBV18 and TRBJ2-1; TRBD2 matches at 10 bases. The CDR3 sequence is 18 residues long. Germline CDR1 is KGHSH and CDR2 is LQKENI. J gave up 5 bases and V 3 bases, and 13 bases lay outside the gene matches.

The gene calls are TRBV28 and TRBJ1-5, with TRBD1 matching over 7 bases. Germline values: CDR1 MDHEN, CDR2 SYDVKM. CDR3 size: 13 residues. V lost 7 bases and J lost 6; bases outside the gene matches: 6. The CDR3 spells CASKPQGFQPQHF. CDR3 in DNA: TGTGCCAGCAAACCACAGGGGTTTCAGCCCCAGCATTTT.

The chain recombines TRBV29-1 with TRBJ1-2, with 9 positions matching TRBD1. Germline assignment: CDR1 SQVTM and CDR2 ANQGSEA. Losses at the gene ends were 5 bases for V and 8 bases for J; bases not matched to a gene: 15. CDR3 length: 15 amino acids. The chain's CDR3 is CSVWDRADPTGGYTF. CDR3 nucleotide sequence: TGCAGCGTTTGGGACAGGGCGGATCCCACGGGGGGCTACACCTTC. Using reference TRBV29-1 and TRBJ1-2 for the parts outside the CDR3, the full variable domain is SAVISQKPSRDICQRGTSLTIQCQVDSQVTMMFWYRQQPGQSLTLIATANQGSEATYESGFVIDKFPISRPNLTFSTLTVSNMSPEDSSIYLCSVWDRADPTGGYTFGSGTRLTVV.

In the case of this clone: A read error may produce the germline difference seen at one junction end. J is TRBJ2-3 and V is TRBV7-9; D is perhaps TRBD2 (6 bases). CDR1 is SEHNR, CDR2 FQNEAQ, per germline (reference sequence). The CDR3 has 9 amino acids. This CDR3 is CASSRDSTF. In nucleotides, the CDR3 is TGTGCCAGCAGCAGGGACTCAACTTTT.

The rearrangement uses TRBV4-1 and TRBJ2-7, with TRBD1 as a possible D gene (5 bases). CDR1 and CDR2 (germline): MGHRA, YSYEKL. The germline V and J ends were trimmed by 0 bases and 4 bases, with 13 bases remaining between them. This CDR3 contains 15 residues. CDR3 amino acids: CASSQDRQGLYEQYF. CDR3 bases: TGCGCCAGCAGCCAAGATAGGCAGGGCTTGTACGAGCAGTACTTC.

This clone was recorded a few times. The chain recombines TRBV5-1 with TRBJ1-4; D is perhaps TRBD1 (5 bases). Germline V lookup: CDR1 SGHRS, CDR2 YFSETQ. V was clipped by 0 bases and J by 6 bases, with 9 bases between them. CDR3 length: 14 residues. CDR3 sequence: CASSLGDVDEKLFF. CDR3 sequence (DNA): TGCGCCAGCAGCTTGGGGGACGTTGATGAAAAACTGTTTTTT.

This chain joins TRBV6-2 or TRBV6-3 and TRBJ1-5, with unresolved D. The CDR3 length is 13 residues. The germline V and J ends were trimmed by 4 bases and 7 bases, with 11 bases remaining between them. The germline V gene has CDR1 MNHEY and CDR2 SVGEGT. The CDR3 protein is CASSSRYQQPQHF. DNA for the CDR3: TGTGCCAGCAGTTCCCGTTACCAGCAGCCCCAGCATTTT.

The genes are TRBV19 and TRBJ1-2; TRBD1 might be the D (6 bases). V lost 7 bases to trimming and J lost 5 bases, with 8 bases between them. The CDR3 is 11 residues long. CDR1 and CDR2 from the germline V gene are LNHDA and SQIVND (reference sequence). The CDR3 spells CASNGQYGYTF. The CDR3 nucleotides are TGTGCCAGTAATGGACAGTATGGCTACACCTTC. The entire variable domain, with the rest obtained from reference TRBV19 and TRBJ1-2, is as follows: DGGITQSPKYLFRKEGQNVTLSCEQNLNHDAMYWYRQDPGQGLRLIYYSQIVNDFQKGDIAEGYSVSREKKESFPLTVTSAQKNPTAFYLCASNGQYGYTFGSGTRLTVV.

The gene calls are TRBV10-1 and TRBJ2-3; the D gene is possibly TRBD2 (6 bases). Deletions cut 0 bases from V and 6 bases from J, with 10 bases between. The CDR3 length is 14 residues. Germline V gives CDR1 WNHNN, CDR2 SYGVQD (reference sequence). The CDR3 reads CASSESGGEDTQYF. Written as DNA, the CDR3 is TGCGCCAGCAGTGAGTCCGGGGGAGAGGATACGCAGTATTTT.

The rearrangement uses TRBV19 and TRBJ2-6; 11 nucleotides align to TRBD1. Germline assignment: CDR1 LNHDA and CDR2 SQIVND (reference sequence). The CDR3 covers 15 residues. J lost 3 bases, V lost 8 bases, and 3 bases had no gene match. The CDR3 spells CASSDRGHGANVLTF. CDR3 nucleotide sequence: TGTGCCAGTTCGGACAGGGGGCATGGGGCCAACGTCCTGACTTTC.

CDR3 amino acids: CASSPHQGAAEAFF. CDR3 in DNA: TGTGCCAGCAGCCCACATCAGGGGGCTGCTGAAGCTTTCTTT. The chain couples TRBV11-3 to TRBJ1-1; 8 nucleotides match TRBD1. The CDR3 has 14 amino acids. Trimming took 5 bases from V and 6 from J; bases not matched to a gene: 8. The germline gives CDR1 SGHNT, CDR2 YENEEA.

This chain joins TRBV19 and TRBJ1-3; D remains unclear. Trimming removed 4 bases from V and 2 bases from J, with 15 bases in between. From germline, CDR1 is LNHDA and CDR2 SQIVND (reference sequence). The CDR3 totals 16 residues. CDR3 in amino acids: CASSKVEGGTGNTIYF. DNA of the CDR3: TGTGCCAGTAGTAAAGTGGAGGGTGGAACTGGAAACACCATATATTTT.

The J gene is TRBJ1-3, the V gene TRBV18; D is uncertain. This CDR3 has 13 amino acids. Germline CDR1 and CDR2: KGHSH and LQKENI. Trimming removed 6 bases from V and 3 bases from J, with 9 bases in between. CDR3 in DNA: TGTGCCAGCTCTGCCACTAATGGAAACACCATATATTTT. Translating gives CASSATNGNTIYF.

This clone showed up just once. The J gene is TRBJ2-7, the V gene TRBV28, with TRBD2 matching over 7 bases. The CDR3 contains 12 residues. Germline V gene sequence: CDR1 MDHEN, CDR2 SYDVKM. Trimming at V came to 1 base and at J to 7 bases, leaving 1 base not matched to a gene. CDR3: CASSLFGREQYF. The CDR3 DNA reads TGTGCCAGCAGTTTATTCGGGAGGGAGCAGTACTTC. The full variable domain, completed using reference TRBV28 and TRBJ2-7, is DVKVTQSSRYLVKRTGEKVFLECVQDMDHENMFWYRQDPGLGLRLIYFSYDVKMKEKGDIPEGYSVSREKKERFSLILESASTNQTSMYLCASSLFGREQYFGPGTRLTVT.

The gene calls are TRBV7-9 and TRBJ1-6; D is ambiguous. The CDR3 is 12 amino acids. The germline V gene encodes CDR1 SEHNR and CDR2 FQNEAQ (reference sequence). The V and J ends lost 3 bases and 7 bases respectively, with 4 bases between them. The CDR3 DNA is TGTGCCAGCAGCTTCGAGAATTCACCCCTCCACTTT. Amino acids: CASSFENSPLHF. The full variable domain, in which reference TRBV7-9 and TRBJ1-6 provide the parts outside the CDR3, is DTGVSQNPRHKITKRGQNVTFRCDPISEHNRLYWYRQTLGQGPEFLTYFQNEAQLEKSRLLSDRFSAERPKGSFSTLEIQRTEQGDSAMYLCASSFENSPLHFGNGTRLTVT.